This TCR beta chain was sequenced in a study of cytomegalovirus exposure and HLA in healthy donors. Notes on the study in general: Most TCR sequences showed up rarely, but some public TCRs showed up in many donors. Later on, a genetic analysis was performed. It linked a missense variant in DCLRE1C with V- and J-gene trimming of TCR beta. There were reportedly fewer N-insertions in an Asian-associated ancestry cluster than the approximately 640-donor mean, in a later analysis.

The PCR was carried out with 60 Vbeta primers and 13 Jbeta primers. Some clones are missing from TCRdb's copy, which holds only in-frame ones; the method was immunoSEQ multiplex PCR. The sample table sets out about 76,000 clones. Germline V CDR1 and CDR2: KGHSH, LQKENI. V was clipped by 6 bases and J by 5 bases; unmatched bases: 9. The CDR3 length is 15 residues. As to this clone: The target antigen is unknown.

Sequences were obtained from PBMCs. The sequence came from a woman between 40 and 50 years old in good health and CMV-seropositive. The chain carries TRBV18 and TRBJ2-5; 10 bases fit TRBD2. This chain's CDR3 is CASSLSGGAGETQYF. In nucleotides, the CDR3 is TGTGCCAGCTCCCTGAGCGGGGGGGCTGGCGAGACCCAGTACTTC.